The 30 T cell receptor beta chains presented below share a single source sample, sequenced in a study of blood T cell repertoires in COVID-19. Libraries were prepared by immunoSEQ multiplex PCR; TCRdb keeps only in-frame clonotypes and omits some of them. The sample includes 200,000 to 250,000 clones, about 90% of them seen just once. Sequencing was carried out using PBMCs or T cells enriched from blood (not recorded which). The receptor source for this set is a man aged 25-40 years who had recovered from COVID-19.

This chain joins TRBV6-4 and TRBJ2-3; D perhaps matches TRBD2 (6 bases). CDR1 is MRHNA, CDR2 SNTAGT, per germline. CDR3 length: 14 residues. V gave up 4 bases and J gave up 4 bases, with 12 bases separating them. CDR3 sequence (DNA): TGTGCCAGCAGTGTGGAGGGAGTCTCAGATACGCAGTATTTT. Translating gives CASSVEGVSDTQYF.

CDR3 region: CASSPKPQRGGTEAFF. Written as DNA, the CDR3 is TGTGCCAGCAGCCCGAAGCCCCAAAGGGGAGGCACTGAAGCTTTCTTT. The V call is TRBV11-2, the J call TRBJ1-1, with D possibly matching TRBD1 (5 bases). V lost 5 bases, J lost 4 bases, and 20 bases lay in between. Germline values: CDR1 SGHAT, CDR2 FQNNGV. This CDR3 has 16 residues.

DNA for the CDR3: TGTGCCAGTGGGTCGGGGGGCTACACCTTC. Its protein is CASGSGGYTF. This rearrangement joins TRBV19 to TRBJ1-2; D is ambiguous. V shed 8 bases and J shed 8 bases, with 9 bases lying between them. Germline lookup yields CDR1 LNHDA and CDR2 SQIVND (reference sequence). The CDR3 has 10 residues.

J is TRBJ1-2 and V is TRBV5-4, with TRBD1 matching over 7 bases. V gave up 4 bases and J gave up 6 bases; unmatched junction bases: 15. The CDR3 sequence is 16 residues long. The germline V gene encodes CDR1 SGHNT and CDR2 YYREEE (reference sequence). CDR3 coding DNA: TGTGCCAGCAGCCCAAGTTACAGGGGTCCTAAGGATGGCTACACCTTC. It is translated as CASSPSYRGPKDGYTF. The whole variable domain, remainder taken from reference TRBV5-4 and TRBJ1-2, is ETGVTQSPTHLIKTRGQQVTLRCSSQSGHNTVSWYQQALGQGPQFIFQYYREEENGRGNFPPRFSGLQFPNYSSELNVNALELDDSALYLCASSPSYRGPKDGYTFGSGTRLTVV.

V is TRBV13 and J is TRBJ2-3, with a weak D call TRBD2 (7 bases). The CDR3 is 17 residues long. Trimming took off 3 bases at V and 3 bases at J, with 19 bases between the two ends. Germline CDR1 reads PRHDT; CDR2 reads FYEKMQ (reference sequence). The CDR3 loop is CASSFGGGGALTDTQYF. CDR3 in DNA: TGTGCCAGCAGCTTCGGGGGCGGGGGCGCCCTAACAGATACGCAGTATTTT.

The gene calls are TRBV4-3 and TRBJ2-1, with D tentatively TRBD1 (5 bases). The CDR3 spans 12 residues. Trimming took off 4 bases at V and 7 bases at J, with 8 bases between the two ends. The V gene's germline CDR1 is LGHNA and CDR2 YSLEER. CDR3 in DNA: TGCGCCAGCAGCCTCCAGGGAAATGAGCAGTTCTTC. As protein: CASSLQGNEQFF.

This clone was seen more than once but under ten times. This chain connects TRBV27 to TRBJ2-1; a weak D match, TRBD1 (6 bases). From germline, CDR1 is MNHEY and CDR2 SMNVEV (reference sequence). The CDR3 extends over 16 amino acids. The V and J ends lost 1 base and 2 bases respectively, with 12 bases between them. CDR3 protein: CASSLFAGDTYNEQFF. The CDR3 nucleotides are TGTGCCAGCAGTTTATTTGCAGGGGACACCTACAATGAGCAGTTCTTC.

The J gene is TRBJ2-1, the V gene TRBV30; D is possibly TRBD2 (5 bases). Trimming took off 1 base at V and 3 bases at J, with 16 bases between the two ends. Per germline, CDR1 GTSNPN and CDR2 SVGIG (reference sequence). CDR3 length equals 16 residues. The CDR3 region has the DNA TGTGCCTGGAGTGCAGGCCGGGGTCACATCTACAATGAGCAGTTCTTC. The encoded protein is CAWSAGRGHIYNEQFF.

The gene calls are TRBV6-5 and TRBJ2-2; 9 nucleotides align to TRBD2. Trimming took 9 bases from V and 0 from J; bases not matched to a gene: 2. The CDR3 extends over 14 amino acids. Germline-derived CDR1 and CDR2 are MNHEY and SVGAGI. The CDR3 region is CASRLAANTGELFF. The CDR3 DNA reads TGTGCCAGTAGACTAGCGGCGAACACCGGGGAGCTGTTTTTT.

Here the CDR3 reads CASSFGGGKTSYEQYF. The CDR3 region has the DNA TGCGCCAGCAGCTTCGGTGGGGGGAAAACCTCCTACGAGCAGTACTTC. The chain couples TRBV5-1 to TRBJ2-7; tentatively, D is TRBD2 (6 bases). The length of the CDR3 is 16 residues. Trimming took 2 bases from V and 0 from J, leaving 15 bases between them. The V gene's germline CDR1 is SGHRS and CDR2 YFSETQ.

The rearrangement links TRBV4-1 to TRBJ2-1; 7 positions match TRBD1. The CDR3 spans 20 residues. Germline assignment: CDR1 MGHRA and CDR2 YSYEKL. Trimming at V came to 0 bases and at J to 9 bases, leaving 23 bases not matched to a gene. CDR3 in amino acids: CASSQEKGAGVVDKMSEQFF. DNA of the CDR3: TGCGCCAGCAGCCAAGAAAAGGGGGCGGGTGTGGTCGATAAAATGAGTGAGCAGTTCTTC.

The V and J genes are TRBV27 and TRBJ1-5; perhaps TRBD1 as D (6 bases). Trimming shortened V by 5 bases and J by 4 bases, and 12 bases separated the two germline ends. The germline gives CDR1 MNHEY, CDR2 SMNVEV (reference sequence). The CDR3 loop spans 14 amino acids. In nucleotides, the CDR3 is TGTGCCAGCAGTGAGAGACAGGTAAATCAGCCCCAGCATTTT. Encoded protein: CASSERQVNQPQHF.

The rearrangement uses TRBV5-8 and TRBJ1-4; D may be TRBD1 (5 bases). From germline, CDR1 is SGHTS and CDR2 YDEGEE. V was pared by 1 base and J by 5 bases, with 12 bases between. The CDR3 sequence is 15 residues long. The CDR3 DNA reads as TGTGCCAGCAGCTTGAACACGGGGGTGAATGAAAAACTGTTTTTT. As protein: CASSLNTGVNEKLFF. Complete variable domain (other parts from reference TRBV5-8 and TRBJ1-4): EAGVTQSPTHLIKTRGQQATLRCSPISGHTSVYWYQQALGLGLQFLLWYDEGEERNRGNFPPRFSGRQFPNYSSELNVNALELEDSALYLCASSLNTGVNEKLFFGSGTQLSVL.

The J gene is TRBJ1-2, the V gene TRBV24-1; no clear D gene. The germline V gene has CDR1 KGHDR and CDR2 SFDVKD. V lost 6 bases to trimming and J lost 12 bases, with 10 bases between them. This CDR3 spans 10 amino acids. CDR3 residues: CATSHPGDTF. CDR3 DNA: TGTGCCACCAGTCACCCCGGGGACACCTTC.

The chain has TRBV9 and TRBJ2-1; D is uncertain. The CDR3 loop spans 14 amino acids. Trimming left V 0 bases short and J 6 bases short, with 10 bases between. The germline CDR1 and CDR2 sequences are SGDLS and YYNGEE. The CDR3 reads CASSVVHSSNEQFF. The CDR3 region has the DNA TGTGCCAGCAGCGTAGTCCATAGCTCCAATGAGCAGTTCTTC.

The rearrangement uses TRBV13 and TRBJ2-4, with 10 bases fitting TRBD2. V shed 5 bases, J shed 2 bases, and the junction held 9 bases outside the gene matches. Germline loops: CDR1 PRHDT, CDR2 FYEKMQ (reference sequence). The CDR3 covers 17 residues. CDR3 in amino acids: CASSPTGLADSKNIQYF. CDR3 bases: TGTGCCAGCAGCCCCACCGGACTAGCGGACTCCAAAAACATTCAGTACTTC.

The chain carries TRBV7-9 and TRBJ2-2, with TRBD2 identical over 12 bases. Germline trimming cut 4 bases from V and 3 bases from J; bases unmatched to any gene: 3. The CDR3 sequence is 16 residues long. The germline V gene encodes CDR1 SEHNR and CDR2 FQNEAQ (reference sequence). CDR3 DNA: TGTGCCAGCAGCTCGAGACTAGCGGGAGACACCGGGGAGCTGTTTTTT. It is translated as CASSSRLAGDTGELFF.

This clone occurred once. The CDR3 region is CASTAGWNLSYTF. CDR3 coding DNA: TGTGCCAGCACGGCAGGGTGGAACTTGAGCTACACCTTC. The V call is TRBV6-5, the J call TRBJ1-2, with TRBD1 as a possible D gene (5 bases). Trimming took 7 bases from V and 9 from J, leaving 18 bases between them. The CDR3 consists of 13 residues. Germline CDR1 and CDR2: MNHEY and SVGAGI.

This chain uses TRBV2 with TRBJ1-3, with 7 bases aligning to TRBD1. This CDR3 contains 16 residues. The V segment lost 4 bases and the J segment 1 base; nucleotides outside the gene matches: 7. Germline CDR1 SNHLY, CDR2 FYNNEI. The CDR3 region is CASSAAMTGSGNTIYF. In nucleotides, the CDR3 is TGTGCCAGCAGTGCAGCAATGACAGGGTCTGGAAACACCATATATTTT.

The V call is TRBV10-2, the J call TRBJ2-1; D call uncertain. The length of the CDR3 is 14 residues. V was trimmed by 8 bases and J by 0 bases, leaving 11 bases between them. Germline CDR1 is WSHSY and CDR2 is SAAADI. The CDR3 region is CASSAGSSYNEQFF. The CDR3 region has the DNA TGCGCCAGCTCAGCCGGGTCCTCCTACAATGAGCAGTTCTTC.

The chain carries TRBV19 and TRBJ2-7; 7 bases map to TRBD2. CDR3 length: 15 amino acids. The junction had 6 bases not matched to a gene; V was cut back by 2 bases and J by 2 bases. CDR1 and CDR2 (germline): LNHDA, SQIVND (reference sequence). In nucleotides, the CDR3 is TGTGCCAGTAGTATAATCCTAGCGGCCACCTACGAGCAGTACTTC. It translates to CASSIILAATYEQYF.

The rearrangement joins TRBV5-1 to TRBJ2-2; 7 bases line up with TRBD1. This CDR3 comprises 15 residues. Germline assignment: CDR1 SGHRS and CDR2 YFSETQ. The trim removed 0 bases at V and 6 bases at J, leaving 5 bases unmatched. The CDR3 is CASSLVETGSGELFF. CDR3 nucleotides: TGCGCCAGCAGCTTGGTCGAGACAGGGTCCGGGGAGCTGTTTTTT.

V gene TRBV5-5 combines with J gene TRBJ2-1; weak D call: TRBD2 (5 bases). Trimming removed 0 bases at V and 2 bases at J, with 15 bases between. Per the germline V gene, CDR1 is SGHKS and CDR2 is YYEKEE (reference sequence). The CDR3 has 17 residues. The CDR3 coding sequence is TGTGCCAGCAGCTTGGCCGGGTTGTGGGGAGCCTACAATGAGCAGTTCTTC. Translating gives CASSLAGLWGAYNEQFF. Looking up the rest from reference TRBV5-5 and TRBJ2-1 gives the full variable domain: DAGVTQSPTHLIKTRGQQVTLRCSPISGHKSVSWYQQVLGQGPQFIFQYYEKEERGRGNFPDRFSARQFPNYSSELNVNALLLGDSALYLCASSLAGLWGAYNEQFFGPGTRLTVL.

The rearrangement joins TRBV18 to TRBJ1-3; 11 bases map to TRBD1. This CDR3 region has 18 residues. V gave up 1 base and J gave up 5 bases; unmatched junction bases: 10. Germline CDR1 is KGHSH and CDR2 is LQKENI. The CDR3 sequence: CASSPRRDRGISRNTIYF. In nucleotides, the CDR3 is TGTGCCAGCTCACCACGCCGGGACAGGGGGATATCCAGAAACACCATATATTTT.

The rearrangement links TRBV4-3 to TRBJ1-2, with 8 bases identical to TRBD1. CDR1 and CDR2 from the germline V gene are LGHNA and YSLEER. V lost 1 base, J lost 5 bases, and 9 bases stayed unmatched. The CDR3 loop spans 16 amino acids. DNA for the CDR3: TGCGCCAGCAGCCAAGTTGACAGGGGCCCAGTTTATGGCTACACCTTC. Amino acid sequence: CASSQVDRGPVYGYTF.

The CDR3 bases are TGTGCCAGTAGTAAGACTAGCGGGAGGCCCGAGCAGTACTTC. This encodes CASSKTSGRPEQYF. The J gene is TRBJ2-7, the V gene TRBV19, with TRBD2 matching over 13 bases. V was clipped by 4 bases and J by 6 bases; unmatched bases: 3. Per germline, CDR1 LNHDA and CDR2 SQIVND (reference sequence). This CDR3 spans 14 amino acids. Together with reference TRBV19 and TRBJ2-7, the CDR3 gives the full variable domain: DGGITQSPKYLFRKEGQNVTLSCEQNLNHDAMYWYRQDPGQGLRLIYYSQIVNDFQKGDIAEGYSVSREKKESFPLTVTSAQKNPTAFYLCASSKTSGRPEQYFGPGTRLTVT.

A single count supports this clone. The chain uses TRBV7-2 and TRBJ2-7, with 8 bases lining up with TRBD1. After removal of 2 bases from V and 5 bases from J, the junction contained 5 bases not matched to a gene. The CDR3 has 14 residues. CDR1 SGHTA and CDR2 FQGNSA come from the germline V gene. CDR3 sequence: CASSLQGAGNEQYF. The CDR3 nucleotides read TGTGCCAGCAGCTTACAGGGGGCGGGAAACGAGCAGTACTTC. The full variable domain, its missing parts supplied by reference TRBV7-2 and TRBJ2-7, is GAGVSQSPSNKVTEKGKDVELRCDPISGHTALYWYRQSLGQGLEFLIYFQGNSAPDKSGLPSDRFSAERTGGSVSTLTIQRTQQEDSAVYLCASSLQGAGNEQYFGPGTRLTVT.

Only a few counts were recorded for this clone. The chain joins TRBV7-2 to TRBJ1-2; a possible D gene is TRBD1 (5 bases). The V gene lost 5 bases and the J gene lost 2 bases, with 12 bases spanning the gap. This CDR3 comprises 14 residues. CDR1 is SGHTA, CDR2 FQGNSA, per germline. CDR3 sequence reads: CASSVDRANYGYTF. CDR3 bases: TGTGCCAGCAGCGTCGACAGAGCCAACTATGGCTACACCTTC.

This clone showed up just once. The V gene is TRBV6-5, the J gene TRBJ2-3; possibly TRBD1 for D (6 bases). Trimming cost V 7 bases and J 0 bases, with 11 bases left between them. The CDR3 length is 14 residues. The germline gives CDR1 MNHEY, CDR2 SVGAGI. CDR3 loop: CASTGVQSTDTQYF. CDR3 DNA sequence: TGTGCCAGCACAGGGGTTCAAAGCACAGATACGCAGTATTTT.

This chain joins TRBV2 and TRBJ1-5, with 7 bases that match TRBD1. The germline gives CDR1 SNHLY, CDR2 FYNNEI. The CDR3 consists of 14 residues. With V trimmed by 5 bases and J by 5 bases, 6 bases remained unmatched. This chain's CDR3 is CASSKGADYQPQHF. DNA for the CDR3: TGTGCCAGCAGTAAGGGGGCTGATTATCAGCCCCAGCATTTT. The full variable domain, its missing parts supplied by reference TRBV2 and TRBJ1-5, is EPEVTQTPSHQVTQMGQEVILRCVPISNHLYFYWYRQILGQKVEFLVSFYNNEISEKSEIFDDQFSVERPDGSNFTLKIRSTKLEDSAMYFCASSKGADYQPQHFGDGTRLSIL.